This TCR beta chain was identified during a study of T cell responses to AZD1222 COVID-19 vaccine. Germline V gene lookup returns CDR1 MNHEY and CDR2 SVGAGI. CDR3 length equals 14 residues. V lost 6 bases, J lost 7 bases, and 18 bases lay in between. Assay: immunoSEQ multiplex PCR; the TCRdb copy retains only in-frame clones and omits some. In the table there are 90,000 to 120,000 clones, approximately 86% of which are singletons. The V and J genes are TRBV6-5 and TRBJ1-2; unclear D gene. The receptor was isolated from an adult in good health. This sample comprised peripheral blood, obtained on day 0 of AZD1222 vaccination. Here the CDR3 DNA reads TGTGCCAGCAGAAAACGGCAGGCAATGGGTGGCTACACCTTC. Amino acid sequence: CASRKRQAMGGYTF.